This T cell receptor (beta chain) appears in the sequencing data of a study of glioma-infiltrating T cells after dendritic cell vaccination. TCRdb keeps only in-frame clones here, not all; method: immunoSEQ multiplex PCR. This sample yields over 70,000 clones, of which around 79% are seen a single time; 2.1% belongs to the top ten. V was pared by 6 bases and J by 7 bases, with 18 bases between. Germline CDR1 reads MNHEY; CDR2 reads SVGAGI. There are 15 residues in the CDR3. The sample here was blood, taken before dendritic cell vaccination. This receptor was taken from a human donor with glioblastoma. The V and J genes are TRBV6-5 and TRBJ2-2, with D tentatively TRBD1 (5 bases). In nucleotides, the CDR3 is TGTGCCAGCAGCCGCTTGGCAGGGCATGGCGGGGAGCTGTTTTTT. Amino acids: CASSRLAGHGGELFF.